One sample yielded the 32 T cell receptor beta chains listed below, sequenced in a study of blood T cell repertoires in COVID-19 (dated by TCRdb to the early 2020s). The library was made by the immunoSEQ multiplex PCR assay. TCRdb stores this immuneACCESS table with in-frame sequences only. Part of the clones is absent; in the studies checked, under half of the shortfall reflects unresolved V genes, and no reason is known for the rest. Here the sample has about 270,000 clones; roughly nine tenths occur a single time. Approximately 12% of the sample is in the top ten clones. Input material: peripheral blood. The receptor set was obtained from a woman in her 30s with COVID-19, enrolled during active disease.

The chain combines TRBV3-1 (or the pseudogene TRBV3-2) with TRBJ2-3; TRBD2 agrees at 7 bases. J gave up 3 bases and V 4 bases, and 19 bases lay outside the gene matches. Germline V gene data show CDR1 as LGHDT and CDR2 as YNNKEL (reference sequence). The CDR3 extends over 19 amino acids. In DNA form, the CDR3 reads TGTGCCAGCAGCCTGAGACTAGCCCCTGGCCTGGGGGGAACAGATACGCAGTATTTT. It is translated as CASSLRLAPGLGGTDTQYF.

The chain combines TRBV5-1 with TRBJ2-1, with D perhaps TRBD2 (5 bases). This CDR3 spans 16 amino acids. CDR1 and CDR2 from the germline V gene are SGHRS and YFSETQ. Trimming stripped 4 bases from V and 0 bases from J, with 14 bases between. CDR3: CASSRGSFSSYNEQFF. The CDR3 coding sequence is TGCGCCAGCAGCCGTGGGAGCTTTAGCTCCTACAATGAGCAGTTCTTC.

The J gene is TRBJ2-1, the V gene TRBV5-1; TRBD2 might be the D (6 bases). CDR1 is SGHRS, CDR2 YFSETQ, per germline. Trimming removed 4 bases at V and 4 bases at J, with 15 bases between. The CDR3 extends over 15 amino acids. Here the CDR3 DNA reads TGCGCCAGCAGCGAGGGACTGGACCGATACAATGAGCAGTTCTTC. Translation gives CASSEGLDRYNEQFF.

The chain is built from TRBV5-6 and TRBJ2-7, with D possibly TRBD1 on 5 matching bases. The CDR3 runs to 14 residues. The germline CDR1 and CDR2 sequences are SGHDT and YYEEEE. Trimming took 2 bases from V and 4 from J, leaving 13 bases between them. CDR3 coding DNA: TGTGCCAGCAGCTTACGCCAGGGCTCATACGAGCAGTACTTC. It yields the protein CASSLRQGSYEQYF.

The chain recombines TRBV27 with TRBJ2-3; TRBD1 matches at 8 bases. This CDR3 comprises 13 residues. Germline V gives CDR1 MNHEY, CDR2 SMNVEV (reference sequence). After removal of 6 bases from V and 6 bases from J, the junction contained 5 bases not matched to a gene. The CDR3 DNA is TGTGCCAGCAGGGACAGGGTTTGGGATACGCAGTATTTT. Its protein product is CASRDRVWDTQYF.

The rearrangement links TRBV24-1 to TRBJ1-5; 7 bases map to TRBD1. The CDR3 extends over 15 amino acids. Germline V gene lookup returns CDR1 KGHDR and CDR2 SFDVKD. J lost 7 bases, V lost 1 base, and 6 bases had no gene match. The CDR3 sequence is CATSDLDRVRQPQHF. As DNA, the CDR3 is TGTGCCACCAGTGATTTAGACAGGGTAAGGCAGCCCCAGCATTTT.

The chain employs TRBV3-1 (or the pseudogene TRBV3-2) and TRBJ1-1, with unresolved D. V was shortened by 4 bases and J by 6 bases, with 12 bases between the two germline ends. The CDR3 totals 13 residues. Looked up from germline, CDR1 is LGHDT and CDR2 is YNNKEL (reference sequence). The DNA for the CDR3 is TGTGCCAGCAGCCTCCTTGTTAGCGCTGAAGCTTTCTTT. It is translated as CASSLLVSAEAFF.

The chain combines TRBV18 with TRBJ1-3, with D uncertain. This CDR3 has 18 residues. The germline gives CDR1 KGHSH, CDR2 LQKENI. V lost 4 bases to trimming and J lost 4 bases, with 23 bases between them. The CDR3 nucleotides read TGTGCCAGCTCACTTGCTTTCGGTCTACCGATAAACGGAAACACCATATATTTT. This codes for CASSLAFGLPINGNTIYF.

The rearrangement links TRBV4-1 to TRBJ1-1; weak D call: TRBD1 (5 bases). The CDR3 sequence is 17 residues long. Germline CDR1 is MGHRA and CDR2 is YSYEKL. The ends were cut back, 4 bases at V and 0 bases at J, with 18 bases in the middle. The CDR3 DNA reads TGCGCCAGCAGCCTCAATCTCCAGGGCCTAATGAACACTGAAGCTTTCTTT. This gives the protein CASSLNLQGLMNTEAFF.

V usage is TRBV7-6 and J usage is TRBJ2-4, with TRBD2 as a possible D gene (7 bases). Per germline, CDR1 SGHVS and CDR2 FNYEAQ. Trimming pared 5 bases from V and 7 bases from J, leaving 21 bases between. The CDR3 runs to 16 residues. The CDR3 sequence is CASSERMAGARNIQYF. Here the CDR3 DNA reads TGTGCCAGCAGCGAAAGAATGGCGGGGGCCAGGAACATTCAGTACTTC.

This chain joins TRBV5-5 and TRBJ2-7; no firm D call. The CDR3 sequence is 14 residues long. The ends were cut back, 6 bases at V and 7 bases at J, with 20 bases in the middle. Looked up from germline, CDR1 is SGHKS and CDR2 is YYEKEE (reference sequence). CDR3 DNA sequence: TGTGCCAGCATCGCTGGGCCGACCCGTCGGGAGCAGTACTTC. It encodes CASIAGPTRREQYF. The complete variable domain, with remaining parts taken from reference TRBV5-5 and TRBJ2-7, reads DAGVTQSPTHLIKTRGQQVTLRCSPISGHKSVSWYQQVLGQGPQFIFQYYEKEERGRGNFPDRFSARQFPNYSSELNVNALLLGDSALYLCASIAGPTRREQYFGPGTRLTVT.

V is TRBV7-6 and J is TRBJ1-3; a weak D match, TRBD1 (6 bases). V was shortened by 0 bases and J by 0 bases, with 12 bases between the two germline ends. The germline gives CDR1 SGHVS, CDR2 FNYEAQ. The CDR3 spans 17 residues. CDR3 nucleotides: TGTGCCAGCAGCTTAGCGCTGGGACACCTCTCTGGAAACACCATATATTTT. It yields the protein CASSLALGHLSGNTIYF.

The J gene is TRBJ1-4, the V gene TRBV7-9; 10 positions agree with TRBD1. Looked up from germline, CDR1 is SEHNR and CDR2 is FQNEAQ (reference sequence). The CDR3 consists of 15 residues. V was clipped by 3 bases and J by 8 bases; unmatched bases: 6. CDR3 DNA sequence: TGTGCCAGCAGCTTGGGACAGGGGAATTCGGAAAAACTGTTTTTT. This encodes CASSLGQGNSEKLFF.

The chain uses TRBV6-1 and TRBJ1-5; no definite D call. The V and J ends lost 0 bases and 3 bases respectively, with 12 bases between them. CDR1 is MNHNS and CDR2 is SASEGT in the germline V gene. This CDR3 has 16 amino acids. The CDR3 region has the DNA TGTGCCAGCAGTGAAGCTGTGGGCGTGATCAATCAGCCCCAGCATTTT. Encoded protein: CASSEAVGVINQPQHF.

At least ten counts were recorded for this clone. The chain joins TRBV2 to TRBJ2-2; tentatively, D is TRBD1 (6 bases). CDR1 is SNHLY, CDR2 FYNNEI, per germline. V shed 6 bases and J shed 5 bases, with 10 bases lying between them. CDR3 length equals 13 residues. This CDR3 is CASRIQGTGELFF. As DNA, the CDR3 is TGTGCCAGCAGGATACAGGGTACCGGGGAGCTGTTTTTT. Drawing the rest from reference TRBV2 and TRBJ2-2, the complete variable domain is EPEVTQTPSHQVTQMGQEVILRCVPISNHLYFYWYRQILGQKVEFLVSFYNNEISEKSEIFDDQFSVERPDGSNFTLKIRSTKLEDSAMYFCASRIQGTGELFFGEGSRLTVL.

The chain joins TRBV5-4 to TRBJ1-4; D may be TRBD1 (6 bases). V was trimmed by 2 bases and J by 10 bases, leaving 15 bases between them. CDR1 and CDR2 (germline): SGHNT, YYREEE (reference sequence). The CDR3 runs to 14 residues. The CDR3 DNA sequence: TGTGCCAGCAGCTTTGTCCCAGGGGAGGGAAAACTGTTTTTT. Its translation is CASSFVPGEGKLFF.

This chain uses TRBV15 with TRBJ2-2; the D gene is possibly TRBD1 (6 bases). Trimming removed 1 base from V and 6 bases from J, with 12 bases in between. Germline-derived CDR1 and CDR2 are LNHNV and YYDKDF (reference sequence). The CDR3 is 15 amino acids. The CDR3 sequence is CATSRAQGTSGELFF. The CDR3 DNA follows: TGTGCCACCAGCAGAGCGCAGGGGACGTCCGGGGAGCTGTTTTTT. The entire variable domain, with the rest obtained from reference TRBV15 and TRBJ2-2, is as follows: DAMVIQNPRYQVTQFGKPVTLSCSQTLNHNVMYWYQQKSSQAPKLLFHYYDKDFNNEADTPDNFQSRRPNTSFCFLDIRSPGLGDTAMYLCATSRAQGTSGELFFGEGSRLTVL.

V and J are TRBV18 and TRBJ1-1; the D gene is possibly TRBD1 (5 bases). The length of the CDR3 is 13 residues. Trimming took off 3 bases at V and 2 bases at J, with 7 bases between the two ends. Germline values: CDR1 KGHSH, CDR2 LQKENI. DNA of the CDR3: TGTGCCAGCTCACCGCAGGGTAACACTGAAGCTTTCTTT. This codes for CASSPQGNTEAFF. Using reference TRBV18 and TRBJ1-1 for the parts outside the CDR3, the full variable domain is NAGVMQNPRHLVRRRGQEARLRCSPMKGHSHVYWYRQLPEEGLKFMVYLQKENIIDESGMPKERFSAEFPKEGPSILRIQQVVRGDSAAYFCASSPQGNTEAFFGQGTRLTVV.

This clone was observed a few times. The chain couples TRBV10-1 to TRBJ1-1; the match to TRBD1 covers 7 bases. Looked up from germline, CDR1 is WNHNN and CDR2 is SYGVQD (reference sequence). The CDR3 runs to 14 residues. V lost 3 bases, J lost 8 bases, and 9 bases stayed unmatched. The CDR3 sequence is CASSEYVDRTEAFF. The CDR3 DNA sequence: TGCGCCAGCAGTGAATATGTGGACAGGACGGAAGCTTTCTTT.

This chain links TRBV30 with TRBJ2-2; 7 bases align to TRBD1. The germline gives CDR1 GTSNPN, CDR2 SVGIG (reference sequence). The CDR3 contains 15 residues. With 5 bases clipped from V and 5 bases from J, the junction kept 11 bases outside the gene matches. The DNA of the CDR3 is TGTGCCTGGGCGAAATCGGACAGGAAGACCGGGGAGCTGTTTTTT. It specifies CAWAKSDRKTGELFF.

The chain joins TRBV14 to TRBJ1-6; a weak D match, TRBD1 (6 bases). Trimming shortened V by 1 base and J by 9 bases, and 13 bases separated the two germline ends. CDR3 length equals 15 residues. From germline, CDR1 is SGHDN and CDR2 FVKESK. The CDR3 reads CASSQVRDISSPLHF. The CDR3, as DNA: TGTGCCAGCAGCCAAGTGAGGGACATCAGTTCACCCCTCCACTTT.

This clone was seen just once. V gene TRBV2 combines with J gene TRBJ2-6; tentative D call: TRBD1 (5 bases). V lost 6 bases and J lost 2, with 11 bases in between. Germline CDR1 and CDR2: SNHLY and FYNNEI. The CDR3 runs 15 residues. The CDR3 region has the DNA TGTGCCAGCAGGCAACAGGAAACTGGGGCCAACGTCCTGACTTTC. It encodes CASRQQETGANVLTF.

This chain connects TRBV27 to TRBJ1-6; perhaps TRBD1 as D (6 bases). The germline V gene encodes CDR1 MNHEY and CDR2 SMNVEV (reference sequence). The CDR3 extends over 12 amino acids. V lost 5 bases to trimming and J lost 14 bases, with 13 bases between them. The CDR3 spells CASSLQGRTLHF. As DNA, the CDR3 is TGTGCCAGCAGTCTTCAGGGGCGGACCCTCCACTTT.

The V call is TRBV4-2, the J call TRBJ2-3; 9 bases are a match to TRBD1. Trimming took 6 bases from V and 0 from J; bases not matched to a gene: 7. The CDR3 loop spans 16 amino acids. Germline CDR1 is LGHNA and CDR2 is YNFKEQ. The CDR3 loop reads CASRRTGVDSTDTQYF. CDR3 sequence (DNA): TGTGCCAGCAGGCGGACAGGGGTAGATAGCACAGATACGCAGTATTTT.

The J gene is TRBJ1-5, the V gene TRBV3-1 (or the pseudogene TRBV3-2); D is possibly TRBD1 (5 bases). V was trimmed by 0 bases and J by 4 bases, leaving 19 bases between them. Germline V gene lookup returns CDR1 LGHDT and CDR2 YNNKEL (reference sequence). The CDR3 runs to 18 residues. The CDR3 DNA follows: TGTGCCAGCAGCCAAGAGAGGGGCCCCGGGCGGGGGAATCAGCCCCAGCATTTT. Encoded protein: CASSQERGPGRGNQPQHF.

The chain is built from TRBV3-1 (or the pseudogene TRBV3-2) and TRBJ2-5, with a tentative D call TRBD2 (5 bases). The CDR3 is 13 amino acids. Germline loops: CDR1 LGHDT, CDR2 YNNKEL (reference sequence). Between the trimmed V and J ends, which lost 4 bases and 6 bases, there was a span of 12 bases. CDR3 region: CASSPRRGKTQYF. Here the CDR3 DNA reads TGTGCCAGCAGCCCCCGCCGGGGTAAGACCCAGTACTTC.

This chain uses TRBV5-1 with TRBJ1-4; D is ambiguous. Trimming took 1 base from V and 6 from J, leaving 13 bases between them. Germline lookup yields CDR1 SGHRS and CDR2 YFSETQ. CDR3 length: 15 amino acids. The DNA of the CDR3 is TGCGCCAGCAGCTTGTTTGTAAGCGATGATGAAAAACTGTTTTTT. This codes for CASSLFVSDDEKLFF.

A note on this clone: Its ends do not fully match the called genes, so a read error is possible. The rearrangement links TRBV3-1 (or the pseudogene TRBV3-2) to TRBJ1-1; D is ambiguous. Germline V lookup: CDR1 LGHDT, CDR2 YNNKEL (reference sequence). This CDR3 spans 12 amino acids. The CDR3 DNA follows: TGTGCCAGCAGCCAAGAAAGCAGCGGGTCAGACTTT. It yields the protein CASSQESSGSDF.

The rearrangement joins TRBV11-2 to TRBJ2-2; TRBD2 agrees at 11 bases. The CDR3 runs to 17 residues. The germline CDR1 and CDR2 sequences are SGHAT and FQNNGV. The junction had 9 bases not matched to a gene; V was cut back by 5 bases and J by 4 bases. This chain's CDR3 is CASSPRVAGGSTGELFF. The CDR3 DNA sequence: TGTGCCAGCAGCCCCAGGGTAGCGGGGGGGTCCACCGGGGAGCTGTTTTTT.

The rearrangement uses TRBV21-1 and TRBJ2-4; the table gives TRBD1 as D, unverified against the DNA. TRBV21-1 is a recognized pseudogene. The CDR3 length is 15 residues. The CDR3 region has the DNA TGTGCCAGCAGCAAAGGAAGGGGTGGCAAAAACATTCAGTACTTC. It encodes CASSKGRGGKNIQYF.

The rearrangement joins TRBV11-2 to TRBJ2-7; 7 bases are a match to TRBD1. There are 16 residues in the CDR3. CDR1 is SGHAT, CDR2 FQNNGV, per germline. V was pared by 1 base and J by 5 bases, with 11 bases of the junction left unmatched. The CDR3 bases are TGTGCCAGCAGCTTAGGGGGGACAGTCCCATTGGACGAGCAGTACTTC. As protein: CASSLGGTVPLDEQYF.

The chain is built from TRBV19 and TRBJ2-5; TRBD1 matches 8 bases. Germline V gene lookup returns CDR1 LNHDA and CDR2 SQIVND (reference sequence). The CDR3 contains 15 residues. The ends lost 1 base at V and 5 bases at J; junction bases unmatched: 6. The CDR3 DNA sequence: TGTGCCAGTAGTATAGTGACAGGGGATTTTGAGACCCAGTACTTC. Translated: CASSIVTGDFETQYF.